The following is a T cell receptor beta chain sequence with its context. Its antigen is undetermined. It was with a sample-barcoded 5' primer and a J-beta primer mix that a second PCR of roughly 6 to 11 cycles was run. A 12-random-nucleotide template-switch adaptor tagged each cDNA molecule. Using its own MiXCR run on the 5' RACE reads, TCRdb lists one record per CDR3 protein. The sample gives a few hundred thousand distinct CDR3 sequences, 27% of which show up once; roughly 18% is in the top ten. The entry originates in a study of blood T cells in healthy people across ages. CDR1 and CDR2 from the germline V gene are SGHTA and FQGNSA. The CDR3 has 15 residues. Trimming removed 6 bases from V and 3 bases from J, with 15 bases in between. All donors came from Russia, were Caucasian and healthy, and spanned ages roughly 6 to 95. Staff drew around 10 milliliters of peripheral blood from each donor. Study-level results: Greater diversity and more naive CD4+ cells were seen in long-lived donors than in aged donors.

Sequenced: blood. This sequence was found in a woman aged 70-85 years in good health. The rearrangement links TRBV7-2 to TRBJ2-1; D tentatively reads TRBD1 or TRBD2 (7 bases each). This CDR3 is CASSRGGQYYNEQFF. As DNA, the CDR3 is TGTGCCAGCAGTAGGGGGGGACAGTACTACAATGAGCAGTTCTTC.